The 20 T cell receptor beta chains in this list originate from one sample, sequenced in a study of blood T cell repertoires in COVID-19. Measured with immunoSEQ multiplex PCR; TCRdb has only the in-frame clones, and not every one. Here the sample spans approximately 180,000 clones, approximately 80% being singletons. The sample consisted of PBMCs or T cells enriched from blood (not recorded which). The receptors derive from a woman aged 60 to 75 with acute COVID-19.

This sequence joins TRBV13 and TRBJ2-1, with 14 positions matching TRBD2. CDR3 size: 18 residues. The V gene's germline CDR1 is PRHDT and CDR2 FYEKMQ (reference sequence). The V segment lost 3 bases and the J segment 10 bases; nucleotides outside the gene matches: 14. The CDR3 bases are TGTGCCAGCAGCTTCGGACTAGCGGGGGGCCATAGGGGTCGGGAGCAGTTCTTC. Its translation: CASSFGLAGGHRGREQFF.

The chain has TRBV5-4 and TRBJ2-3; 7 bases agree with TRBD2. The CDR3 loop spans 14 amino acids. V lost 1 base to trimming and J lost 5 bases; unmatched junction nucleotides: 4. Germline V CDR1 and CDR2: SGHNT, YYREEE (reference sequence). CDR3 residues: CASSLTSEGDTQYF. CDR3 sequence (DNA): TGTGCCAGCAGCTTGACTAGCGAAGGAGATACGCAGTATTTT.

The chain links TRBV6-5 to TRBJ1-1, with no clear D. This CDR3 has 13 amino acids. V shed 8 bases and J shed 4 bases, with 14 bases lying between them. CDR1 MNHEY and CDR2 SVGAGI come from the germline V gene. CDR3 region: CASHLPLGTEAFF. In DNA, the CDR3 is TGTGCCAGCCACCTCCCTCTAGGCACTGAAGCTTTCTTT.

The V gene is TRBV4-3, the J gene TRBJ2-2; 8 bases map to TRBD1. The CDR3 is 19 residues long. With 0 bases clipped from V and 3 bases from J, the junction kept 12 bases outside the gene matches. From germline, CDR1 is LGHNA and CDR2 YSLEER. Here the CDR3 DNA reads TGCGCCAGCAGCCAAGATCCTCCCCAGGGGGCTGCCGACACCGGGGAGCTGTTTTTT. Amino acid sequence: CASSQDPPQGAADTGELFF.

The V and J genes are TRBV19 and TRBJ2-1, with 10 bases fitting TRBD1. The V segment lost 6 bases and the J segment 2 bases; nucleotides outside the gene matches: 4. Germline V gene data show CDR1 as LNHDA and CDR2 as SQIVND (reference sequence). The CDR3 totals 15 residues. CDR3 DNA sequence: TGTGCCAGTAGGTCCGGGACAGGGGCCTACAATGAGCAGTTCTTC. Its protein is CASRSGTGAYNEQFF.

J is TRBJ1-5 and V is TRBV4-3; 8 bases align to TRBD1. Germline CDR1 LGHNA, CDR2 YSLEER. Unmatched junction bases numbered 6, after V lost 0 bases and J lost 5 bases. This CDR3 has 16 amino acids. Here the CDR3 reads CASSQDADRGYQPQHF. As DNA, the CDR3 is TGCGCCAGCAGCCAAGATGCCGACAGGGGATATCAGCCCCAGCATTTT.

This clone has just one count. The CDR3 loop is CAISDGRDGNTIYF. The CDR3 coding sequence is TGTGCCATCAGTGACGGTCGCGATGGAAACACCATATATTTT. This rearrangement joins TRBV10-3 to TRBJ1-3; D not resolved. The germline V gene encodes CDR1 ENHRY and CDR2 SYGVKD. Deletions cut 3 bases from V and 3 bases from J, with 9 bases between. The CDR3 runs 14 residues.

This clone has just one count. The chain employs TRBV10-2 and TRBJ1-5, with 9 bases identical to TRBD1. Unmatched junction bases numbered 8, after V lost 3 bases and J lost 2 bases. CDR3 length equals 17 residues. Per germline, CDR1 WSHSY and CDR2 SAAADI. CDR3: CASSETLQGAGNQPQHF. CDR3 DNA sequence: TGCGCCAGCAGTGAAACCCTACAGGGGGCGGGCAATCAGCCCCAGCATTTT.

The rearrangement links TRBV16 to TRBJ1-6, with D possibly TRBD1 on 6 matching bases. The CDR3 covers 17 residues. V was shortened by 1 base and J by 4 bases, with 14 bases between the two germline ends. CDR1 KGHSY and CDR2 FQNENV come from the germline V gene. The CDR3: CASSQYGGSRYNSPLHF. DNA of the CDR3: TGTGCCAGCAGCCAATATGGGGGCTCCCGGTATAATTCACCCCTCCACTTT.

In this sample, this clone turned up a few times. V and J are TRBV5-1 and TRBJ2-2; 10 nucleotides line up with TRBD1. This CDR3 is 14 amino acids long. V lost 5 bases to trimming and J lost 4 bases; unmatched junction nucleotides: 2. Germline CDR1 and CDR2: SGHRS and YFSETQ. The CDR3 DNA follows: TGCGCCAGCAGTCGGGACAGGGGCACCGGGGAGCTGTTTTTT. It is translated as CASSRDRGTGELFF.

The chain uses TRBV4-3 and TRBJ2-3; 10 bases line up with TRBD1. V gave up 2 bases and J gave up 7 bases; unmatched junction bases: 6. Germline CDR1 LGHNA, CDR2 YSLEER. CDR3 length equals 15 residues. The CDR3 region is CASSQQTGGAYTQYF. The CDR3 DNA sequence: TGCGCCAGCAGCCAACAGACAGGGGGCGCGTATACGCAGTATTTT.

This chain connects TRBV19 to TRBJ1-4, with 7 bases fitting TRBD1. The CDR3 loop spans 13 amino acids. Germline-derived CDR1 and CDR2 are LNHDA and SQIVND (reference sequence). V lost 3 bases to trimming and J lost 8 bases; unmatched junction nucleotides: 3. CDR3 region: CASSIRDREKLFF. Here the CDR3 DNA reads TGTGCCAGTAGTATTCGGGACAGAGAAAAACTGTTTTTT.

V and J are TRBV19 and TRBJ2-4; 9 bases line up with TRBD1. The junction had 3 bases not matched to a gene; V was cut back by 0 bases and J by 9 bases. Germline V CDR1 and CDR2: LNHDA, SQIVND (reference sequence). The CDR3 length is 14 residues. The CDR3 sequence: CASSIEGQGGIQYF. The CDR3 bases are TGTGCCAGTAGTATAGAGGGACAGGGAGGCATTCAGTACTTC.

This chain links TRBV18 with TRBJ2-1; 11 bases line up with TRBD1. CDR1 is KGHSH, CDR2 LQKENI, per germline. The junction had 4 bases not matched to a gene; V was cut back by 4 bases and J by 5 bases. The CDR3 is made up of 15 amino acids. The CDR3 DNA is TGTGCCAGCTCACGCCCGGGACAGGGGGACAATGAGCAGTTCTTC. It encodes CASSRPGQGDNEQFF.

This clone has just a few counts. This chain uses TRBV7-2 with TRBJ1-3, with TRBD1 matching over 7 bases. CDR3 length: 15 residues. Germline loops: CDR1 SGHTA, CDR2 FQGNSA. The V and J ends lost 4 bases and 0 bases, in that order; junction bases with no gene match: 3. CDR3 sequence (DNA): TGTGCCAGCAGCTGGGGGACAGCCTCTGGAAACACCATATATTTT. It codes for CASSWGTASGNTIYF.

The J gene is TRBJ2-7, the V gene TRBV6-5, with D possibly being TRBD2 (6 bases). The V and J ends lost 2 bases and 12 bases respectively, with 14 bases between them. The CDR3 length is 12 residues. Germline V gives CDR1 MNHEY, CDR2 SVGAGI. In DNA, the CDR3 is TGTGCCAGCAGTTACGGGGCGGGGTTGATGTACTTC. Amino acids: CASSYGAGLMYF.

This chain uses TRBV28 with TRBJ1-5; the match to TRBD1 covers 9 bases. Germline V lookup: CDR1 MDHEN, CDR2 SYDVKM. Trimming cost V 5 bases and J 7 bases; bases outside gene matches: 6. The CDR3 runs to 14 residues. DNA of the CDR3: TGTGCCAGCAGTACACAGGGGGCAGGACAGCCCCAGCATTTT. The encoded protein is CASSTQGAGQPQHF. The full variable domain, rest sourced from reference TRBV28 and TRBJ1-5, is DVKVTQSSRYLVKRTGEKVFLECVQDMDHENMFWYRQDPGLGLRLIYFSYDVKMKEKGDIPEGYSVSREKKERFSLILESASTNQTSMYLCASSTQGAGQPQHFGDGTRLSIL.

The V gene is TRBV7-9, the J gene TRBJ2-1, with TRBD2 matching over 8 bases. J was trimmed by 9 bases and V by 5 bases; bases with no gene match: 18. The CDR3 has 17 amino acids. Germline CDR1 and CDR2: SEHNR and FQNEAQ (reference sequence). The CDR3, as DNA: TGTGCCAGCAGCCCCTACTCCTCGAGCGGGGGTACCGGTGAGCAGTTCTTC. It encodes CASSPYSSSGGTGEQFF.

The rearrangement uses TRBV19 and TRBJ1-6; a possible D gene is TRBD1 (5 bases). CDR1 is LNHDA and CDR2 is SQIVND in the germline V gene (reference sequence). Between the trimmed V and J ends, which lost 3 bases and 2 bases, there was a span of 8 bases. CDR3 length: 15 amino acids. The CDR3 region is CASSIRAAYNSPLHF. CDR3 nucleotide sequence: TGTGCCAGTAGTATCAGGGCCGCCTATAATTCACCCCTCCACTTT.

The CDR3 bases are TGCAGCGTTAGAGGGAGAGGGACAGATACGCAGTATTTT. Translated: CSVRGRGTDTQYF. The chain joins TRBV29-1 to TRBJ2-3; possible D gene TRBD2, 5 bases. Between the trimmed V and J ends, which lost 5 bases and 3 bases, there was a span of 12 bases. From germline, CDR1 is SQVTM and CDR2 ANQGSEA. This CDR3 spans 13 amino acids.